Below are 5 T cell receptor beta chains sequenced from a single sample in a study of human T cells and chemical hapten exposure. As to time point: pre-sensitization, week 0. The treatment is: therapeutic diphenylcyclopropenone sensitization with weekly scalp DPC. The authors' total RNA extraction used unfractionated whole blood. TCRdb re-analysed the RACE reads in MiXCR, keeping a single row per CDR3 protein. The sample records 56,000 or so distinct CDR3 sequences, approximately 10% being singletons. The sample here was whole blood, taken in connection with sensitization to the hapten diphenylcyclopropenone (DPC). The receptors were sampled from a woman aged 25-40 years with alopecia areata. Some clones in this sample may be carry-over from other donors' samples.

The table lists this clonotype with many counts. This rearrangement joins TRBV27 to TRBJ1-2; D unresolved. The CDR3 length is 13 residues. With 6 bases removed from V and 7 bases from J, the gap between germline ends came to 15 bases. Germline V gene data show CDR1 as MNHEY and CDR2 as SMNVEV (reference sequence). CDR3: CASRTINTSGYTF. CDR3 in DNA: TGTGCCAGCAGGACCATCAACACTTCTGGCTACACCTTC.

The chain links TRBV7-2 to TRBJ1-4; D call uncertain. V was clipped by 0 bases and J by 5 bases, with 7 bases between them. Germline CDR1 is SGHTA and CDR2 is FQGNSA. The CDR3 extends over 14 amino acids. The CDR3 sequence is CASSLAGCNEKLFF. CDR3 nucleotides: TGTGCCAGCAGCTTAGCCGGCTGCAATGAAAAACTGTTTTTT.

The CDR3 spells CASSSDLGEVLFF. The DNA of the CDR3 is TGTGCCAGCTCATCGGACCTAGGCGAGGTTCTGTTTTTT. The rearrangement links TRBV18 to TRBJ1-4; the D is unclear. Trimming took off 5 bases at V and 14 bases at J, with 18 bases between the two ends. The CDR3 extends over 13 amino acids. CDR1 is KGHSH and CDR2 is LQKENI in the germline V gene.

This clonotype was detected ten times or more. The chain combines TRBV5-1 with TRBJ2-7; unclear D gene. The germline V gene has CDR1 SGHRS and CDR2 YFSETQ. V lost 0 bases and J 3 bases, leaving 7 bases between the germline ends. This CDR3 contains 13 residues. Here the CDR3 reads CASSLDFNYEQYF. The CDR3 coding sequence is TGCGCCAGCAGCTTGGACTTCAACTACGAGCAGTACTTC.

This clonotype was counted ten times or more. The V call is TRBV5-1, the J call TRBJ1-2, with 8 bases identical to TRBD1. CDR1 is SGHRS and CDR2 is YFSETQ in the germline V gene. The V and J ends lost 1 base and 8 bases, in that order; junction bases with no gene match: 7. The CDR3 length is 14 residues. The CDR3 sequence: CASSLSDRGDGYTF. CDR3 DNA sequence: TGCGCCAGCAGCTTGTCCGACAGGGGCGACGGCTACACCTTC. The full variable domain, its missing parts supplied by reference TRBV5-1 and TRBJ1-2, is KAGVTQTPRYLIKTRGQQVTLSCSPISGHRSVSWYQQTPGQGLQFLFEYFSETQRNKGNFPGRFSGRQFSNSRSEMNVSTLELGDSALYLCASSLSDRGDGYTFGSGTRLTVV.